This T cell receptor beta chain comes out of a study of beta chain features in type 1 diabetes. The study, taken as a whole, reports: When Type 1 diabetes patients were examined, their TCRB CDR3s proved moderately but significantly shorter in all four CD4+ subsets.

On this clone: As yet, its antigen is unknown.

V gave up 4 bases and J gave up 4 bases; unmatched junction bases: 12. The CDR3 covers 18 residues. Germline V gives CDR1 SGHDT, CDR2 YYEEEE. Markers CD45RO/CCR7/CD25/CD127/CD95/CD27 served to sort CD4+ naive, central memory, regulatory and stem cell-like memory cells. Reverse transcription of all isolated RNA meant that expressed TCRB transcripts were sequenced. This table comes from immunoSEQ multiplex PCR, and its TCRdb copy is limited to in-frame clones, with some not included. The data contain around 650,000 clones, around 11% of them singletons. The sequenced sample consisted of naive CD4+ T cells from blood. This TCR came from a man aged 30-40 years with type 1 diabetes. The V and J genes are TRBV5-6 and TRBJ2-1; 12 nucleotides align to TRBD1. CDR3 sequence reads: CASSPGTGGVGGYNEQFF. CDR3 sequence (DNA): TGTGCCAGCAGCCCCGGGACAGGGGGCGTAGGTGGTTACAATGAGCAGTTCTTC.